These T cell receptor beta chains were read from a single sample in a study of blood T cells in healthy people across ages. TCRdb called the 5' RACE reads again in MiXCR, with one record for every CDR3 protein. The top ten clones hold roughly an eighth of a sample with approximately 900,000 distinct CDR3 sequences, around 49% of them seen once. The specimen sequenced was blood. Source of these receptors: a man in his thirties or forties in good health. Both conserved end residues are trimmed from each CDR3.

TRBV6-5	TRBJ2-3	ASSYAQRTDTQY
TRBV7-9	TRBJ2-3	ASSLARQGLPTDTQY
TRBV10-3	TRBJ1-4	AISGTGRNEKLF
TRBV3-1	TRBJ2-1	ASSQGGSPAYNEQF
TRBV20-1	TRBJ2-7	SAAGIGTYEQY
TRBV11-2	TRBJ2-1	ASSPTGSRNEQF
TRBV6-6	-	ASREPGDRAYEQY
TRBV12-3/TRBV12-4	TRBJ1-2	ASSDRSGYT
TRBV15	TRBJ2-7	ATRFSGASIYEQY
TRBV28	TRBJ2-7	ASSSRSGQVSYEQY
TRBV9	TRBJ2-3	ASSVDSGTQY
TRBV12-3/TRBV12-4	TRBJ1-1	ASFGGTEAF
TRBV28	TRBJ2-5	ASSYGQGAYQETQY
TRBV20-1	TRBJ2-3	SARSPPSGEVGRDTQY
TRBV10-3	TRBJ2-3	AISGAGAKDTQY
TRBV6-1	TRBJ2-7	ASSADRGPGHYEQY